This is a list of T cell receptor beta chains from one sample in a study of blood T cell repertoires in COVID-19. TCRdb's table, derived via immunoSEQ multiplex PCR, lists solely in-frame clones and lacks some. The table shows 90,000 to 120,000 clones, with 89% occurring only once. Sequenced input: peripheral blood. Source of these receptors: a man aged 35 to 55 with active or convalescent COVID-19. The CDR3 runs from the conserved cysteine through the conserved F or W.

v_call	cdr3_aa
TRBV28	CASSPGYMNTGELFF
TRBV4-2	CASSQRQGAGNTIYF
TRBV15	CATSRTRLLNTEAFF
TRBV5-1	CASSLETARNYGYTF
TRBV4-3	CASSQGTSGRETQYF
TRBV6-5	CASYSGQGTTEAFF
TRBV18	CASSPSRLASTDTQYF
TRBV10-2	CASSGHPGLAVYNEQFF
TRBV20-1	CSASYMGLGSYEQYF
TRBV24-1	CATSEPGTSGTQYF
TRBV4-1	CASSQVVASGTVEQYF
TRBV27	CASQGSGTRIYF
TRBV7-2	CASSQGLARGQHGYTF
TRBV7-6	CASSLTPGQVYGYTF
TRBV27	CASRVRTGPNYGYTF
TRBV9	CASSVALSSGTTDTQYF
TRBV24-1	CATSEDRGLGAKNIQYF
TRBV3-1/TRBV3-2	CASSQLQAYTDTQYF
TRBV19	CASSIGGAYNEQFF
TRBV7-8	CASSWGTGAGSNQPQHF
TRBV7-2	CASSSFGQGTFGANVLTF
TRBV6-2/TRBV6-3	CASSPQDRDRGPPQHF
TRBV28	CASSSRAYEQYF
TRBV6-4	CASMRLRGSPYEQYF
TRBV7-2	CASSFRPRLAEADTQYF
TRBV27	CASSWGGGNEKLFF
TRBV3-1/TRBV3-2	CASSQGAATNSPLHF
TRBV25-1	CASRGTATNEKLFF
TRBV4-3	CASSQHLHAGALSYEQYF
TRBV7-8	CASSLPEGQGEGYEQYF
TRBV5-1	CASSLAPLLAGGETQYF
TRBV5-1	CASSLGQGFQPQHF
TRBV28	CATTAVEAGNTIYF
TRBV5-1	CASSFGISGFNTGELFF
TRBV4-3	CASSRSSGRGKAQVREKLFF
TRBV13	CASSPPILAGGPQGSGEQYF
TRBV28	CASTWGQLNTEAFF
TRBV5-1	CASSLRTGRVGELFF
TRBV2	CATSRRAAVNNEKLFF
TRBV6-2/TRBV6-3	CASSYYPSVHNEQFF
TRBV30	CAWSPGTSVYEQYF
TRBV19	CASSPSTGYNEQFF
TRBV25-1	CASSEGPNYGYTF
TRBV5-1	CASSPGTGTLGQYF
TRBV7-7	CASSLGTGTSTGELFF
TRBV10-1	CASRRGQFGELFF
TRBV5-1	CASSLNPDRGSYEQYF
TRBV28	CASSPADSFTQYF
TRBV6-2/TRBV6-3	CASSYSGQISSYEQYF
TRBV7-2	CASSFQQGYYGYTF
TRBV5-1	CASSYTGGNTGELFF